This T cell receptor (beta chain) stems from a study of CD4 T cells in relation to SARS-CoV-2 and coronaviruses. Across the whole study: Negative control cultures got HIV-1 Nef peptides or no peptide.

The unexposed donors gave CD4+ T cells in about 2010-2019, prior to COVID-19. After nine to ten days of culture, CD4+ T cells were isolated. Testing used SARS-CoV-2 S/N and four cold-coronavirus spikes on unexposed-donor CD4+ T cells, cells permitting. As for this clone: The antigen is undetermined.

Germline V gene data show CDR1 as SGDLS and CDR2 as YYNGEE. V was shortened by 4 bases and J by 0 bases, with 11 bases between the two germline ends. This CDR3 comprises 14 residues. Using immunoSEQ multiplex PCR, the repertoire was profiled, and TCRdb retains in-frame clones only, with some absent. The table includes more than 20,000 clones, over 60% detected once. The sample taken for sequencing was CD4+ T cells from PBMCs, cultured in vitro. The chain employs TRBV9 and TRBJ2-7; D not certain. The TCR comes from a human donor in good health. CDR3: CASSPPHPSYEQYF. The CDR3 bases are TGTGCCAGCAGCCCCCCCCACCCCTCCTACGAGCAGTACTTC.